Listed below are T cell receptor beta chains from one sample, sequenced in a study of blood T cell repertoires in COVID-19. Using immunoSEQ multiplex PCR, the repertoire was profiled, and TCRdb retains in-frame clones only, with some absent. The profile shows roughly 200,000 clones, around 76% of them singletons. Source material: peripheral blood. These receptors originate from a woman aged 60-70 years with COVID-19, enrolled during active disease. The CDR3 runs from the conserved cysteine through the conserved F or W. Each record gives: clone size, D gene, J gene, V gene, CDR3 protein, CDR3 DNA. The D gene is left open where the match is weak. Clone sizes are given selectively: once, few, many, or a class where the clone is expanded.

. | . | TRBJ2-1 | TRBV6-1 | CASSEYHRRSYNEQFF | TGTGCCAGCAGTGAATATCATCGGAGGTCCTACAATGAGCAGTTCTTC
. | TRBD1 | TRBJ2-7 | TRBV7-9 | CASGNRGTTYEQYF | TGTGCCAGTGGGAACAGGGGGACCACCTACGAGCAGTACTTC
few | TRBD1 | TRBJ1-1 | TRBV10-1 | CASSEPGQGTPEAFF | TGCGCCAGCAGTGAGCCTGGACAGGGGACCCCTGAAGCTTTCTTT
. | . | TRBJ2-3 | TRBV19 | CASSLAVTDTQYF | TGTGCCAGTAGTTTAGCGGTCACAGATACGCAGTATTTT
. | TRBD1 | TRBJ2-7 | TRBV7-8 | CASSLSPGQGFYEQYF | TGTGCCAGCAGCTTAAGTCCCGGACAGGGATTCTACGAGCAGTACTTC
. | . | TRBJ2-2 | TRBV7-6 | CASSVGGLSPGGELFF | TGTGCCAGCAGCGTCGGGGGATTGTCCCCAGGCGGGGAGCTGTTTTTT
. | . | TRBJ1-2 | TRBV19 | CASTPLQGGYGYTF | TGTGCCAGTACCCCCCTCCAGGGCGGCTATGGCTACACCTTC
few | . | TRBJ1-1 | TRBV5-4 | CASSLGGFSGVNTEAFF | TGTGCCAGCAGCTTGGGAGGGTTTAGTGGGGTGAACACTGAAGCTTTCTTT
. | . | TRBJ1-5 | TRBV9 | CASSVKPHIKGGFNQPQHF | TGTGCCAGCAGCGTAAAACCCCACATAAAGGGGGGGTTCAATCAGCCCCAGCATTTT
. | . | TRBJ1-2 | TRBV2 | CASSEEMAGLGYTF | TGTGCCAGCAGTGAAGAAATGGCAGGGCTAGGCTACACCTTC
. | . | TRBJ2-2 | TRBV7-8 | CASSLSSRGNTGELFF | TGTGCCAGCAGCTTAAGTTCGCGGGGGAACACCGGGGAGCTGTTTTTT
. | . | TRBJ2-5 | TRBV3-1/TRBV3-2 | CASSLNPGHPFETQYF | TGTGCCAGCAGCCTTAATCCGGGACACCCGTTTGAGACCCAGTACTTC
. | . | TRBJ1-6 | TRBV5-4 | CASSSGFINSPLHF | TGTGCCAGCAGCTCAGGGTTTATTAATTCACCCCTCCACTTT
. | . | TRBJ1-2 | TRBV12-5 | CASGGQFGGYTF | TGTGCTAGTGGCGGACAGTTTGGTGGCTACACCTTC
once | . | TRBJ1-4 | TRBV5-4 | CASSIRSGMEKLFF | TGTGCCAGCAGCATACGTTCCGGGATGGAAAAACTGTTTTTT
. | . | TRBJ2-5 | TRBV5-1 | CASSRQERETQYF | TGCGCCAGCAGTCGGCAGGAACGAGAGACCCAGTACTTC
. | . | TRBJ2-5 | TRBV7-7 | CASSLGAGLGETQYF | TGTGCTAGCAGCTTAGGCGCAGGGCTGGGGGAGACCCAGTACTTC
. | TRBD1 | TRBJ2-4 | TRBV3-1/TRBV3-2 | CASSHSTGVFNIQYF | TGTGCCAGCAGCCACTCTACAGGGGTCTTTAACATTCAGTACTTC
. | . | TRBJ2-4 | TRBV24-1 | CATSDLDEDIQYF | TGTGCCACCAGTGATTTGGACGAGGACATTCAGTACTTC
. | . | TRBJ1-4 | TRBV5-6 | CASSFSPVPNEKLFF | TGTGCCAGCAGCTTTTCCCCGGTTCCTAATGAAAAACTGTTTTTT
few | TRBD2 | TRBJ2-2 | TRBV3-1/TRBV3-2 | CASSPGRGSTGELFF | TGTGCCAGCAGCCCCGGGCGGGGGAGTACCGGGGAGCTGTTTTTT
few | . | TRBJ1-6 | TRBV11-2 | CASSFGRVRVDNSPLHF | TGTGCCAGCAGCTTCGGGAGAGTTAGGGTTGATAATTCACCCCTCCACTTT
. | . | TRBJ2-2 | TRBV2 | CASTQGLTFTGELFF | TGTGCCAGCACCCAGGGACTGACCTTCACCGGGGAGCTGTTTTTT
. | . | TRBJ1-3 | TRBV5-1 | CASSARAAGNTIYF | TGCGCCAGCAGCGCCAGGGCGGCTGGAAACACCATATATTTT
. | . | TRBJ1-1 | TRBV6-1 | CASSEFGHSNTEAFF | TGTGCCAGCAGTGAGTTTGGACACTCGAACACTGAAGCTTTCTTT
. | . | TRBJ2-2 | TRBV3-1/TRBV3-2 | CASSQGWGRGTGELFF | TGTGCCAGCAGCCAGGGTTGGGGGCGAGGCACCGGGGAGCTGTTTTTT
. | TRBD1 | TRBJ2-7 | TRBV20-1 | CSARRTGEQYF | TGCAGTGCGAGACGGACAGGCGAGCAGTACTTC
once | . | TRBJ2-3 | TRBV2 | CASSDGHSRASTDTQYF | TGTGCCAGCAGTGACGGCCATTCGCGGGCCAGCACAGATACGCAGTATTTT
once | TRBD1 | TRBJ1-2 | TRBV6-1 | CASSPRRDRGNGYTF | TGTGCCAGCAGTCCTCGGCGTGACAGGGGGAACGGCTACACCTTC
few | . | TRBJ2-7 | TRBV28 | CASKGTGVYEQYF | TGTGCCAGCAAAGGTACCGGAGTTTACGAGCAGTACTTC
. | . | TRBJ1-5 | TRBV2 | CASSGSGGGNQPQHF | TGTGCCAGCAGTGGCAGCGGGGGAGGGAATCAGCCCCAGCATTTT
. | . | TRBJ2-3 | TRBV2 | CASSRSTRDTQYF | TGTGCCAGCAGTCGAAGTACCAGAGATACGCAGTATTTT
. | . | TRBJ2-2 | TRBV6-1 | CASSELTGMNTGELFF | TGTGCCAGCAGTGAACTAACGGGGATGAACACCGGGGAGCTGTTTTTT
. | . | TRBJ1-1 | TRBV5-1 | CASRLQGFMNTKAFF | TGCGCCAGCAGGTTACAGGGTTTCATGAACACTAAAGCTTTCTTT
few | . | TRBJ2-2 | TRBV7-7 | CASSLMMSAGDVGRGWSGELFF | TGTGCTAGCAGCTTGATGATGTCGGCCGGCGATGTGGGCAGGGGATGGAGCGGGGAGCTGTTTTTT
. | . | TRBJ2-1 | TRBV5-1 | CASSLTGDYNEQFF | TGCGCCAGCAGCTTGACCGGGGACTACAATGAGCAGTTCTTC
. | TRBD1 | TRBJ1-3 | TRBV19 | CASSSDREYGNTIYF | TGTGCCAGTAGTAGCGACAGGGAGTACGGAAACACCATATATTTT
. | TRBD1 | TRBJ2-2 | TRBV11-3 | CASTSPPGQGCPTGELFF | TGTGCCAGCACCTCACCCCCGGGACAGGGGTGTCCGACGGGGGAGCTGTTTTTT
few | TRBD1 | TRBJ1-1 | TRBV19 | CASSILPGQGDTEAFF | TGTGCCAGTAGTATCCTTCCGGGACAGGGGGACACTGAAGCTTTCTTT
few | . | TRBJ2-2 | TRBV7-2 | CASSFGSKAGELFF | TGTGCCAGCAGCTTTGGTAGCAAGGCCGGGGAGCTGTTTTTT
. | . | TRBJ1-3 | TRBV5-4 | CASSLDLEGNTIYF | TGTGCCAGCAGCTTAGATCTAGAGGGAAACACCATATATTTT
. | . | TRBJ1-4 | TRBV28 | CASSDQGFETNEKLFF | TGTGCCAGCAGTGACCAGGGATTCGAGACTAATGAAAAACTGTTTTTT
. | . | TRBJ1-6 | TRBV30 | CAWRVGRDNSPLHF | TGTGCCTGGAGGGTGGGGAGAGACAATTCACCCCTCCACTTT
once | . | TRBJ2-1 | TRBV6-2/TRBV6-3 | CASSPGTPSSYNEQFF | TGTGCCAGCAGCCCCGGGACTCCTAGCTCCTACAATGAGCAGTTCTTC
. | . | TRBJ1-5 | TRBV19 | CASSTSGVDQPQHF | TGTGCCAGTAGTACCTCAGGGGTGGATCAGCCCCAGCATTTT
. | . | TRBJ1-2 | TRBV29-1 | CSVEERRGYGYTF | TGCAGCGTTGAAGAACGAAGGGGCTATGGCTACACCTTC
. | TRBD1 | TRBJ2-4 | TRBV3-1/TRBV3-2 | CASSPHRDRGGNIQYF | TGTGCCAGCAGCCCCCACCGGGACAGGGGGGGAAACATTCAGTACTTC
. | TRBD2 | TRBJ2-2 | TRBV6-2/TRBV6-3 | CASSFDLAGVYTGELFF | TGTGCCAGCAGTTTCGATCTAGCGGGAGTTTACACCGGGGAGCTGTTTTTT
. | . | TRBJ1-4 | TRBV7-8 | CASSPLGGVNEKLFF | TGTGCCAGCAGCCCCTTGGGCGGGGTAAATGAAAAACTGTTTTTT
. | . | TRBJ1-4 | TRBV30 | CAWNGGTDGEKLFF | TGTGCCTGGAACGGGGGGACGGACGGCGAAAAACTGTTTTTT
. | . | TRBJ2-1 | TRBV9 | CASSVVGSNEQFF | TGTGCCAGCAGCGTAGTAGGGAGCAATGAGCAGTTCTTC
. | TRBD2 | TRBJ2-3 | TRBV6-5 | CASSYDRGGLDTQYF | TGTGCCAGCAGTTACGATCGGGGGGGGCTCGATACGCAGTATTTT
. | . | TRBJ2-3 | TRBV3-1/TRBV3-2 | CASSLAGDTQYF | TGTGCCAGCAGCCTCGCCGGAGATACGCAGTATTTT
. | TRBD2 | TRBJ2-3 | TRBV9 | CASSGGLRLSNTQYF | TGTGCCAGCAGCGGGGGACTACGACTCTCGAATACGCAGTATTTT
. | TRBD1 | TRBJ1-6 | TRBV5-3 | CARSATGGWSPLHF | TGTGCCAGAAGCGCGACAGGGGGCTGGTCACCCCTCCACTTT
. | . | TRBJ2-3 | TRBV6-6 | CASRVFRGPTDTQYF | TGTGCCAGCAGAGTCTTTCGCGGGCCCACAGATACGCAGTATTTT